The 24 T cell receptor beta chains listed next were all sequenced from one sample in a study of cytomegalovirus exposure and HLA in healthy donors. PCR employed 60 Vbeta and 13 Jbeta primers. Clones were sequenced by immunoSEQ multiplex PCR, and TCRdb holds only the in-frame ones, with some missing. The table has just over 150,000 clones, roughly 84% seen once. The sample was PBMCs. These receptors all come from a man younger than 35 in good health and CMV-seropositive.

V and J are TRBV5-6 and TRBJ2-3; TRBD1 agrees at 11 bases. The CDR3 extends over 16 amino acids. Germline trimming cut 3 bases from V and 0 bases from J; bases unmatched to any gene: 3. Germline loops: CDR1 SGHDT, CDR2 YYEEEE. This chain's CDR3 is CASSWGQGGSTDTQYF. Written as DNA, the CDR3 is TGTGCCAGCAGCTGGGGACAGGGGGGTAGCACAGATACGCAGTATTTT. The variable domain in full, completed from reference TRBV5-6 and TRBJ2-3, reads DAGVTQSPTHLIKTRGQQVTLRCSPKSGHDTVSWYQQALGQGPQFIFQYYEEEERQRGNFPDRFSGHQFPNYSSELNVNALLLGDSALYLCASSWGQGGSTDTQYFGPGTRLTVL.

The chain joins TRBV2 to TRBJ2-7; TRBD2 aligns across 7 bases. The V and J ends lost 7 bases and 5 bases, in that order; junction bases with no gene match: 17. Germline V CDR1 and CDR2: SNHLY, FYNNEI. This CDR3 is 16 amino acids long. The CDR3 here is CASTGSPGGSQNEQYF. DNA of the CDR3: TGTGCCAGCACCGGATCCCCCGGGGGGTCTCAAAACGAGCAGTACTTC.

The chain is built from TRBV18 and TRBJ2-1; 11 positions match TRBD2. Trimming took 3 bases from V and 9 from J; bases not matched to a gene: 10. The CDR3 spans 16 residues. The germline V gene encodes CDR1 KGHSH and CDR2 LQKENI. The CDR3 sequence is CASSPRLAGLTIEQFF. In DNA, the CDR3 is TGTGCCAGCTCACCTCGACTAGCGGGGCTCACTATTGAGCAGTTCTTC.

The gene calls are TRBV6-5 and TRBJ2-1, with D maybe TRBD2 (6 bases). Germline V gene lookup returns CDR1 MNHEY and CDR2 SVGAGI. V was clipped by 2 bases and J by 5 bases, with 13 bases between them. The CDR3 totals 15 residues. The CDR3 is CASSYVGLTDNEQFF. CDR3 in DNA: TGTGCCAGCAGTTACGTGGGACTCACCGACAATGAGCAGTTCTTC.

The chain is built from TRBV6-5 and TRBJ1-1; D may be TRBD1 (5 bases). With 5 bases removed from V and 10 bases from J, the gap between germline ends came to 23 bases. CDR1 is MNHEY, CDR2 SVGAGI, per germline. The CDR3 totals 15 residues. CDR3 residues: CASSQNLMKGSGAFF. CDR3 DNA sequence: TGTGCCAGCAGTCAGAATCTTATGAAGGGGTCTGGAGCTTTCTTT.

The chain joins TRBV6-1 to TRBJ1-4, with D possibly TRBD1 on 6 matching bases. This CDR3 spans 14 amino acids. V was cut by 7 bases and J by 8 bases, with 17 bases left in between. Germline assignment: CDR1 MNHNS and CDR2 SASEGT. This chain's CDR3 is CASTEPGAGEKLFF. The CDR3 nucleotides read TGTGCCAGCACCGAACCAGGGGCCGGGGAAAAACTGTTTTTT.

CDR3 loop: CASSYPSGTNTDTQYF. Written as DNA, the CDR3 is TGTGCCAGCAGTTATCCTAGCGGGACAAACACAGATACGCAGTATTTT. The chain uses TRBV2 and TRBJ2-3; 9 positions match TRBD2. The CDR3 runs 16 residues. CDR1 and CDR2 from the germline V gene are SNHLY and FYNNEI. V was pared by 5 bases and J by 2 bases, with 8 bases of the junction left unmatched.

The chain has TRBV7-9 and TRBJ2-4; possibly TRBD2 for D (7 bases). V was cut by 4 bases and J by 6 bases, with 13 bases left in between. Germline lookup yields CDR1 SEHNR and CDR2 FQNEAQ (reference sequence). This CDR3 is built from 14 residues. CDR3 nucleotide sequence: TGTGCCAGCAGCTCTGGGGGGGCGGGAAACATTCAGTACTTC. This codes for CASSSGGAGNIQYF.

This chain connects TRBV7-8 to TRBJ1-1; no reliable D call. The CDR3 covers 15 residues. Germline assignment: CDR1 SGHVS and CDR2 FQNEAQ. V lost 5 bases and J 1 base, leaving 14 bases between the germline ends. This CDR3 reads CASSPWGGGNTEAFF. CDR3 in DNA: TGTGCCAGCAGCCCGTGGGGAGGCGGGAACACTGAAGCTTTCTTT.

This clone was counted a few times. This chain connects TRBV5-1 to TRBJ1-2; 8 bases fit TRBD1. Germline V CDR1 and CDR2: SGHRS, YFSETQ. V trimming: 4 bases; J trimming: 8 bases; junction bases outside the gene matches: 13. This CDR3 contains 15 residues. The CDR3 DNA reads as TGCGCCAGCAGCGTGGACCTGGACAGGGTACGCGGCTACACCTTC. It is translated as CASSVDLDRVRGYTF.

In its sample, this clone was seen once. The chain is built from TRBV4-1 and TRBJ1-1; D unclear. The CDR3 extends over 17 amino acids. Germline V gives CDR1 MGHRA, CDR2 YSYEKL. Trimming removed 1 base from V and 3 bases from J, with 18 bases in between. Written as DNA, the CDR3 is TGCGCCAGCAGCCAAGTGGGCAGAGCCCTGCGGGACACTGAAGCTTTCTTT. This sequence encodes CASSQVGRALRDTEAFF.

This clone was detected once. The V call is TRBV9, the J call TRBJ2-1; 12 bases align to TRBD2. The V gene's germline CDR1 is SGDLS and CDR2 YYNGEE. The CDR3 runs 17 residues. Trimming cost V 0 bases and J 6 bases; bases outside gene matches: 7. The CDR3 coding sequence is TGTGCCAGCAGCGTAGCGGGGACTAGCGGGCCCCCCAATGAGCAGTTCTTC. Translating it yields CASSVAGTSGPPNEQFF.

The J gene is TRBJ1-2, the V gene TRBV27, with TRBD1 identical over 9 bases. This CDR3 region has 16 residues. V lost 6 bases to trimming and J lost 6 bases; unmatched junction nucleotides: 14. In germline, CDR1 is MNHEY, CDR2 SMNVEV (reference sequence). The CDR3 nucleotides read TGTGCCAGCAGCGCACTAAGAGCCGGGACAGGGAATGGCTACACCTTC. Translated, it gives CASSALRAGTGNGYTF.

This CDR3 is CASKGDSGSTGELFF. Written as DNA, the CDR3 is TGTGCCAGCAAGGGGGACAGTGGGTCCACCGGGGAGCTGTTTTTT. The rearrangement links TRBV6-4 to TRBJ2-2; TRBD1 matches 7 bases. The trim removed 7 bases at V and 4 bases at J, leaving 9 bases unmatched. Looked up from germline, CDR1 is MRHNA and CDR2 is SNTAGT. The CDR3 is 15 amino acids.

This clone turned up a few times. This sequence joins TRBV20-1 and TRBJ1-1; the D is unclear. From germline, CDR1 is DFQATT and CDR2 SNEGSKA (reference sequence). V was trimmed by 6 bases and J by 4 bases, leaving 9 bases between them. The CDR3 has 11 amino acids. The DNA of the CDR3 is TGCAGTGCCGCACGAGCCACTGAAGCTTTCTTT. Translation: CSAARATEAFF.

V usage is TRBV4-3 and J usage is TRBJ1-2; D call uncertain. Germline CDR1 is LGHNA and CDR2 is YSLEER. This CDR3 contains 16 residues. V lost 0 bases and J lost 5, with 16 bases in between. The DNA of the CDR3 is TGCGCCAGCAGCCAAGATCTCAGCGGACTCCAATATGGCTACACCTTC. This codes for CASSQDLSGLQYGYTF.

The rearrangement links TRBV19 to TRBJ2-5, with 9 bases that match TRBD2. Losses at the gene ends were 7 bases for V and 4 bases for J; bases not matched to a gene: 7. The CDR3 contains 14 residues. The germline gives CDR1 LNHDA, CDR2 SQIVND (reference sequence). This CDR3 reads CASMAGGSRETQYF. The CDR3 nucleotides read TGTGCCAGTATGGCGGGGGGGAGCAGAGAGACCCAGTACTTC.

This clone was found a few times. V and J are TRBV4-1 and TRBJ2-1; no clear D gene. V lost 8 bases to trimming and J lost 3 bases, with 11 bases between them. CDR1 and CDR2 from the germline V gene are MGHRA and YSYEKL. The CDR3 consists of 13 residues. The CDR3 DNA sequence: TGCGCCAGCGCGCCGACTGACTACAATGAGCAGTTCTTC. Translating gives CASAPTDYNEQFF.

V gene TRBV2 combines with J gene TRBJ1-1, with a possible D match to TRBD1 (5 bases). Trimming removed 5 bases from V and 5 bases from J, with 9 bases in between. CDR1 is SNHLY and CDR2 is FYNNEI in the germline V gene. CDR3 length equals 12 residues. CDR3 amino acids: CASSTRETEAFF. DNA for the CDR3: TGTGCCAGCAGTACCAGGGAAACTGAAGCTTTCTTT.

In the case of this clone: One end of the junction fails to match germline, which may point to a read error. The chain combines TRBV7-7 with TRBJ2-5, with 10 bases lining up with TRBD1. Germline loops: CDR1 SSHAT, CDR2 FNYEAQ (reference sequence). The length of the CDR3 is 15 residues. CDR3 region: CASSEGQGSTETQYF. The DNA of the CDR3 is TGTGCTAGCAGCGAGGGACAGGGGTCTACAGAGACCCAGTACTTC.

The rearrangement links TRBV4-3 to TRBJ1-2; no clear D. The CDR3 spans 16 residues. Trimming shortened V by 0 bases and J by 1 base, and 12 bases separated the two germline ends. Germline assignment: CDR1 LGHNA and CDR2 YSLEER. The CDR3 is CASSQDSALLNYGYTF. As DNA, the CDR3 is TGCGCCAGCAGCCAAGATTCTGCGTTACTTAACTATGGCTACACCTTC.

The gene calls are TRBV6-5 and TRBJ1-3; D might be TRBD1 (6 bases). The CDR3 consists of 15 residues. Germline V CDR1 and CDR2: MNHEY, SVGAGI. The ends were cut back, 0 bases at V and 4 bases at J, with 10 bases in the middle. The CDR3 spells CASSYSPGEGNTIYF. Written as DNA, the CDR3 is TGTGCCAGCAGTTACTCACCAGGGGAAGGAAACACCATATATTTT.

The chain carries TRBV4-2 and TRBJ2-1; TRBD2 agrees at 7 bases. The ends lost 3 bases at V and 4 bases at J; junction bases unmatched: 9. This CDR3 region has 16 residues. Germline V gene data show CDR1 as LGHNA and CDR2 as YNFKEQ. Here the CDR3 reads CASSQVQSGGYNEQFF. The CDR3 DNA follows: TGTGCCAGCAGCCAGGTTCAATCGGGGGGTTACAATGAGCAGTTCTTC.

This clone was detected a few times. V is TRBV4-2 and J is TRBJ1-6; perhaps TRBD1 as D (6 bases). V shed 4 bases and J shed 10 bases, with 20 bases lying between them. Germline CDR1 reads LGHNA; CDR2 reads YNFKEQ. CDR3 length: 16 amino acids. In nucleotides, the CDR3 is TGTGCCAGCAGCCGCAAACAGGGCAATCTAGAGTCACCCCTCCACTTT. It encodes CASSRKQGNLESPLHF.